A selection of T cell receptor beta chains follows, all from one sample in a study of T cell responses to AZD1222 COVID-19 vaccine. Some clones are missing from TCRdb's copy, which holds only in-frame ones; the method was immunoSEQ multiplex PCR. This sample has 85,000 to 130,000 clones, with 70% to 90% found just once. This specimen consisted of peripheral blood, obtained on day 0 of AZD1222 vaccination. These receptors came from an adult in good health. Both conserved end residues are part of each CDR3. A D gene is named only where the DNA matches it firmly. Size is omitted from some rows. Given values are once, few, many or a class for expanded clones.

NA	TRBV7-8	NA	TRBJ1-2	CASSLLRQHGFYGYTF	TGTGCCAGCAGCTTGCTCCGACAACACGGTTTCTATGGCTACACCTTC
NA	TRBV25-1	NA	TRBJ2-7	CASSELGESRSYEQYF	TGTGCCAGCAGTGAATTGGGGGAGTCCCGCTCCTACGAGCAGTACTTC
NA	TRBV7-3	many	TRBJ1-1	CASSEDRNTEAFF	TGTGCCAGCAGCGAGGACAGGAACACTGAAGCTTTCTTT
NA	TRBV18	once	TRBJ2-2	CASSPPSVAGELFF	TGTGCCAGCTCACCACCCTCGGTGGCCGGGGAGCTGTTTTTT
NA	TRBV5-5	NA	TRBJ1-3	CASSVRGAGNTIYF	TGTGCCAGCAGTGTCAGGGGTGCCGGAAACACCATATATTTT
NA	TRBV9	NA	TRBJ1-2	CASSIGSGYTF	TGTGCCAGCAGCATCGGATCGGGCTACACCTTC
NA	TRBV2	few	TRBJ2-5	CASSAGETQYF	TGTGCCAGCAGTGCGGGAGAGACCCAGTACTTC
NA	TRBV29-1	NA	TRBJ2-7	CSVANQGRTYEQYF	TGCAGCGTTGCTAACCAGGGCAGGACCTACGAGCAGTACTTC
NA	TRBV29-1	NA	TRBJ1-2	CSVESGRGYGYTF	TGCAGCGTTGAGTCGGGTAGGGGTTATGGCTACACCTTC
NA	TRBV5-1	NA	TRBJ2-3	CASSPYRADTQYF	TGCGCCAGCAGCCCATACAGGGCAGATACGCAGTATTTT
NA	TRBV5-1	once	TRBJ1-4	CASSLRPLGVGNEKLFF	TGCGCCAGCAGCTTGAGACCCCTCGGCGTGGGTAATGAAAAACTGTTTTTT
TRBD2	TRBV27	NA	TRBJ2-3	CASSFRGGGTSSTDTQYF	TGTGCCAGCAGTTTCCGCGGTGGGGGGACTAGCAGCACAGATACGCAGTATTTT
TRBD1	TRBV11-3	NA	TRBJ1-1	CASSSGRAGGTEAFF	TGTGCCAGCAGCTCCGGTAGGGCAGGGGGCACTGAAGCTTTCTTT
TRBD1	TRBV5-1	NA	TRBJ2-5	CASSLSPGGLQETQYF	TGCGCCAGCAGCTTGTCGCCAGGGGGCCTCCAGGAGACCCAGTACTTC
NA	TRBV2	NA	TRBJ1-2	CASRGARGGYGYTF	TGTGCCAGCAGGGGGGCCAGAGGGGGCTATGGCTACACCTTC
TRBD1	TRBV2	NA	TRBJ2-7	CASRRATTGSYEQYF	TGTGCCAGCAGGAGGGCGACGACAGGGAGTTACGAGCAGTACTTC
TRBD1	TRBV6-2/TRBV6-3	NA	TRBJ2-1	CASSLTGAPLSEQFF	TGTGCCAGCAGTCTAACAGGGGCCCCCCTTTCCGAGCAGTTCTTC
NA	TRBV30	NA	TRBJ1-5	CASLGGPLHSNQPQHF	TGTGCCTCCCTGGGGGGACCTCTCCATAGCAATCAGCCCCAGCATTTT
NA	TRBV28	NA	TRBJ2-1	CASSRLTGTTQTYNEQFF	TGTGCCAGCAGTCGTCTTACCGGGACAACCCAGACCTACAATGAGCAGTTCTTC
NA	TRBV10-2	NA	TRBJ2-3	CASSSNGLSSTDTQYF	TGCGCCAGCAGCTCAAACGGACTCTCTAGCACAGATACGCAGTATTTT
NA	TRBV2	NA	TRBJ1-2	CASSEGFGYTF	TGTGCCAGCAGTGAGGGCTTCGGCTACACCTTC
NA	TRBV7-8	NA	TRBJ2-1	CASSQRHLRYNEQFF	TGTGCCAGCAGCCAGCGACACCTTCGGTACAATGAGCAGTTCTTC
TRBD1	TRBV28	once	TRBJ2-7	CASSPGQGYEQYF	TGTGCCAGCAGTCCGGGACAGGGCTACGAGCAGTACTTC
NA	TRBV7-9	NA	TRBJ1-2	CASSGEGPELFQYYGYTF	TGTGCCAGCAGCGGCGAGGGTCCTGAGCTATTCCAATACTATGGCTACACCTTC